The 9 T cell receptor beta chains listed next were all sequenced from one sample in a study of patients and donors after allogeneic stem cell transplantation. One entry per CDR3 protein results from TCRdb running MiXCR on the RT-PCR reads. In the table there are approximately 410,000 distinct CDR3 sequences, 15% to 20% of which are singletons. Sample: blood, either unsorted or a sorted T cell fraction (not recorded which). These receptors all stem from a human donor who was either an allogeneic HSCT recipient or a stem cell or donor lymphocyte infusion donor (not recorded which). It is not recorded whose cells these are; they may come from a transplant donor.

V gene TRBV4-2 combines with J gene TRBJ2-7; 10 positions agree with TRBD2. The CDR3 sequence is 15 residues long. Per germline, CDR1 LGHNA and CDR2 YNFKEQ. V shed 8 bases and J 2 bases; nucleotides not matched to a gene: 9. The CDR3 here is CASGEVGLAAYEQYF. The CDR3 coding sequence is TGTGCCAGCGGGGAAGTCGGACTAGCGGCCTACGAGCAGTACTTC.

V and J are TRBV15 and TRBJ2-2; TRBD1 agrees at 12 bases. The germline gives CDR1 LNHNV, CDR2 YYDKDF (reference sequence). This CDR3 spans 18 amino acids. V trimming: 3 bases; J trimming: 3 bases; junction bases outside the gene matches: 8. CDR3 DNA sequence: TGTGCCACCAGCAGCGGGACAGGGGGCGATTGGGACACCGGGGAGCTGTTTTTT. Translation gives CATSSGTGGDWDTGELFF.

The chain combines TRBV20-1 with TRBJ2-3; D might be TRBD2 (6 bases). Looked up from germline, CDR1 is DFQATT and CDR2 is SNEGSKA (reference sequence). V was pared by 6 bases and J by 1 base, with 14 bases between. The CDR3 runs to 14 residues. CDR3 nucleotides: TGCAGTGCCCCGGAGCGGAGGGGCACAGATACGCAGTATTTT. It translates to CSAPERRGTDTQYF.

This chain links TRBV7-9 with TRBJ2-2; TRBD2 matches at 9 bases. V was pared by 6 bases and J by 4 bases, with 9 bases of the junction left unmatched. CDR3 length: 16 amino acids. The germline gives CDR1 SEHNR, CDR2 FQNEAQ (reference sequence). The CDR3 DNA is TGTGCCAGCAGGCTATTAGCGGGAGAGGGCACCGGGGAGCTGTTTTTT. Translation: CASRLLAGEGTGELFF.

The chain carries TRBV24-1 and TRBJ2-1; D perhaps matches TRBD1 (6 bases). Germline values: CDR1 KGHDR, CDR2 SFDVKD. CDR3 length equals 13 residues. Trimming left V 3 bases short and J 7 bases short, with 9 bases between. The CDR3 DNA follows: TGTGCCACCAGTGATCGAAGGGGGAATGAGCAGTTCTTC. This translates into CATSDRRGNEQFF.

This clonotype came up a few times. This rearrangement joins TRBV2 to TRBJ2-4; no clear D gene. Looked up from germline, CDR1 is SNHLY and CDR2 is FYNNEI. This CDR3 spans 18 amino acids. V lost 3 bases and J 1 base, leaving 19 bases between the germline ends. The CDR3 here is CASSDSAFFFGAKNIQYF. CDR3 nucleotides: TGTGCCAGCAGTGACTCCGCATTCTTCTTCGGGGCCAAAAACATTCAGTACTTC.

The chain joins TRBV21-1 to TRBJ2-1; the table gives TRBD1 as D, unverified against the DNA. TRBV21-1 is deemed a pseudogene. This CDR3 has 15 amino acids. The DNA of the CDR3 is TGTGCCAGCAGCTCTCCCGGGGACCCCTACAATGAGCAGTTCTTC. This gives the protein CASSSPGDPYNEQFF.

This clonotype has only a few counts. The chain uses TRBV25-1 and TRBJ2-7; 9 nucleotides match TRBD1. Germline V CDR1 and CDR2: MGHDK, SYGVNS. V lost 3 bases to trimming and J lost 4 bases; unmatched junction nucleotides: 16. The CDR3 spans 18 residues. CDR3 sequence: CASSDLSRGDRAVYEQYF. CDR3 sequence (DNA): TGTGCCAGCAGTGACCTATCCAGGGGGGACAGGGCAGTTTACGAGCAGTACTTC.

The CDR3 loop is CASSPDALYGYTF. The CDR3 nucleotides read TGTGCCAGCTCACCAGACGCTCTGTATGGCTACACCTTC. The J gene is TRBJ1-2, the V gene TRBV18; D uncertain. The V and J ends lost 2 bases and 5 bases respectively, with 9 bases between them. Germline assignment: CDR1 KGHSH and CDR2 LQKENI. The CDR3 extends over 13 amino acids.